Shown below are 25 T cell receptor beta chains from a single sample sequenced in a study of circulating CD8 cells and anti-PD-1 response in melanoma. Live CD3+CD8+TCRalphabeta+ cells were sorted into four subsets by PD-1 and/or TIGIT. The QIAseq Immune Repertoire TCR panel built the libraries from about 16 ng of total RNA. MiXCR, applied by TCRdb to the reads, yields one record per CDR3 protein. Of 800 or so distinct CDR3 sequences listed, roughly 7% were seen once; the top ten hold roughly an eighth. This specimen was CD8+ T cells from PBMCs, taken at baseline or after one month of anti-PD-1 therapy (not recorded which). The source is a human donor with melanoma.

In its sample, this clonotype ranks as medium-sized. The chain carries TRBV29-1 and TRBJ2-1; the D gene could be TRBD1 or TRBD2 (6 bases each). This CDR3 region has 13 residues. CDR1 is SQVTM and CDR2 is ANQGSEA in the germline V gene. The V gene lost 6 bases and the J gene lost 6 bases, with 15 bases spanning the gap. Here the CDR3 reads CSVEGGQVNEQFF. Written as DNA, the CDR3 is TGCAGCGTAGAGGGGGGCCAGGTCAATGAGCAGTTCTTC.

Regarding this clonotype: A much larger clone differs by one base, so this may be a read error. The chain carries TRBV20-1 and TRBJ1-1, with no clear D. The V gene's germline CDR1 is DFQATT and CDR2 SNEGSKA (reference sequence). This CDR3 region has 11 residues. The CDR3 loop is CSARDYTVAFF. The DNA for the CDR3 is TGCAGTGCTAGGGACTACACTGTAGCTTTCTTT.

In its sample, this clonotype is large. This chain joins TRBV28 and TRBJ2-7, with TRBD1 identical over 7 bases. CDR1 MDHEN and CDR2 SYDVKM come from the germline V gene. This CDR3 region has 15 residues. V gave up 3 bases and J gave up 1 base; unmatched junction bases: 6. This CDR3 is CASSFWQGDSYEQYF. The DNA of the CDR3 is TGTGCCAGCAGTTTTTGGCAGGGGGATTCCTACGAGCAGTACTTC. Full variable domain (outside the CDR3, taken from reference TRBV28 and TRBJ2-7): DVKVTQSSRYLVKRTGEKVFLECVQDMDHENMFWYRQDPGLGLRLIYFSYDVKMKEKGDIPEGYSVSREKKERFSLILESASTNQTSMYLCASSFWQGDSYEQYFGPGTRLTVT.

Concerning this clonotype itself: Being one base from a much bigger clone, this may be a read error. The rearrangement joins TRBV29-1 to TRBJ2-7; TRBD1 is a possible D gene (5 bases). There are 12 residues in the CDR3. Germline V gene sequence: CDR1 SQVTM, CDR2 ANQGSEA. V lost 8 bases, J lost 3 bases, and 14 bases lay in between. CDR3 sequence: CSISQGDYEQYF. In DNA form, the CDR3 reads TGCAGCATTTCTCAGGGCGACTACGAGCAGTACTTC.

By share, this clonotype counts as large. The V and J genes are TRBV27 and TRBJ2-2, with TRBD2 matching over 13 bases. The CDR3 length is 16 residues. The germline CDR1 and CDR2 sequences are MNHEY and SMNVEV (reference sequence). The ends lost 5 bases at V and 8 bases at J; junction bases unmatched: 8. This CDR3 reads CASSPGTSGISGELFF. The CDR3 nucleotides read TGTGCCAGCAGTCCCGGGACTAGCGGGATATCAGGGGAGCTGTTTTTT.

In its sample, this clonotype ranks as large. The chain links TRBV5-5 to TRBJ2-1; a possible D gene is TRBD2 (6 bases). The CDR3 has 14 amino acids. V lost 6 bases and J 0 bases, leaving 10 bases between the germline ends. The V gene's germline CDR1 is SGHKS and CDR2 YYEKEE (reference sequence). This CDR3 reads CASNRESSYNEQFF. The CDR3 DNA is TGTGCCAGCAACCGGGAGAGCTCCTACAATGAGCAGTTCTTC.

Relative to its sample, this clonotype is large. The genes are TRBV29-1 and TRBJ2-7; perhaps TRBD2 as D (5 bases). Germline V gene data show CDR1 as SQVTM and CDR2 as ANQGSEA. This CDR3 spans 12 amino acids. V gave up 8 bases and J gave up 3 bases, with 14 bases separating them. CDR3 region: CSSLSEGYEQYF. In DNA, the CDR3 is TGCAGCTCCCTTAGCGAGGGCTACGAGCAGTACTTC.

J is TRBJ2-7 and V is TRBV19; D possibly matches TRBD1 or TRBD2 (5 bases each). The CDR3 extends over 14 amino acids. Trimming pared 7 bases from V and 0 bases from J, leaving 13 bases between. The germline V gene encodes CDR1 LNHDA and CDR2 SQIVND (reference sequence). The DNA of the CDR3 is TGTGCCAGTACAATGTCCGGGGCCTCCTACGAGCAGTACTTC. Its translation is CASTMSGASYEQYF.

This clonotype showed up just a few times. A read error may explain this, as a much larger clone is one base away. The chain couples TRBV7-3 to TRBJ2-7, with D tentatively TRBD1 (6 bases). CDR1 is SGHTA, CDR2 FQGTGA, per germline. CDR3 length equals 14 residues. The CDR3 spells CASGLLQGAYEQYF. CDR3 in DNA: TGTGCCAGCGGCTTACTACAGGGAGCCTACGAGCAGTACTTC.

By its share, this clonotype is medium-sized. The chain links TRBV9 to TRBJ2-3; unclear D gene. This CDR3 spans 13 amino acids. V shed 0 bases and J shed 2 bases, with 4 bases lying between them. Germline values: CDR1 SGDLS, CDR2 YYNGEE. The CDR3 spells CASSVVLTDTQYF. The CDR3 DNA follows: TGTGCCAGCAGCGTAGTACTCACAGATACGCAGTATTTT.

This clonotype is termed large (0.1 to 1%). The CDR3 loop reads CASSQDGTRIYEQYF. The CDR3, as DNA: TGTGCCAGCAGCCAAGACGGGACCCGGATTTACGAGCAGTACTTC. The chain is built from TRBV7-9 and TRBJ2-7, with D perhaps being TRBD1 or TRBD2 (5 bases each). The germline V and J ends were trimmed by 5 bases and 4 bases, with 18 bases remaining between them. Germline loops: CDR1 SEHNR, CDR2 FQNEAQ (reference sequence). CDR3 length: 15 amino acids.

Note on this clonotype: A read error may account for a junction end that differs from germline. The chain uses TRBV29-1 and TRBJ2-7; weak D call: TRBD1 (5 bases). The CDR3 length is 11 residues. Germline V CDR1 and CDR2: SQVTM, ANQGSEA. CDR3 bases: TGCGGCGTTGAAGACAGCTACGAGCAGTACTTC. Its protein product is CGVEDSYEQYF.

This clonotype is medium-sized (0.01 to 0.1%). The rearrangement links TRBV27 to TRBJ2-1; 9 bases line up with TRBD2. V lost 6 bases and J lost 4; bases outside the gene matches: 7. The CDR3 sequence is 15 residues long. Germline CDR1 MNHEY, CDR2 SMNVEV (reference sequence). The CDR3 spells CASRRSGGTYNEQFF. CDR3 sequence (DNA): TGTGCCAGCAGGCGGAGCGGGGGGACATACAATGAGCAGTTCTTC.

In its sample, this clonotype ranks as large. As DNA, the CDR3 is TGCAGCTTAGCGGAGACCTACACAGATACGCAGTATTTT. Its translation: CSLAETYTDTQYF. V usage is TRBV29-1 and J usage is TRBJ2-3, with D tentatively TRBD2 (6 bases). V gave up 8 bases and J gave up 2 bases, with 14 bases separating them. From germline, CDR1 is SQVTM and CDR2 ANQGSEA. The CDR3 sequence is 13 residues long.

A few counts support this clonotype. The rearrangement joins TRBV28 to TRBJ2-7, with 8 bases fitting TRBD2. Losses at the gene ends were 5 bases for V and 6 bases for J; bases not matched to a gene: 9. The CDR3 has 14 amino acids. Germline CDR1 MDHEN, CDR2 SYDVKM. The CDR3 loop is CASSISGAPLEQYF. CDR3 DNA: TGTGCCAGCAGTATTAGCGGGGCCCCTCTCGAGCAGTACTTC.

By sample share, this clonotype is large. The V gene is TRBV19, the J gene TRBJ2-1, with TRBD1 identical over 8 bases. The V gene's germline CDR1 is LNHDA and CDR2 SQIVND (reference sequence). CDR3 length equals 15 residues. This chain's CDR3 is CASSIGTGYDNEQFF. The CDR3 region has the DNA TGTGCGAGTTCCATCGGGACAGGTTACGACAATGAGCAGTTCTTC.

This clonotype qualifies as large (0.1 to 1%). At one end the junction does not follow the germline gene, possibly because of a read error. The genes are TRBV12-3 or TRBV12-4 and TRBJ2-1; the D gene could be TRBD1 or TRBD2 (5 bases each). The CDR3 extends over 17 amino acids. CDR3 residues: CASSLPRGAYAYNEQLF. The CDR3 DNA reads TGTGCCAGCAGTTTACCTAGGGGAGCTTACGCCTACAATGAGCAGCTCTTC.

Relative to its sample, this clonotype is large. The chain is built from TRBV20-1 and TRBJ2-1, with 9 bases identical to TRBD2. CDR3 length equals 16 residues. The V and J ends lost 2 bases and 5 bases, in that order; junction bases with no gene match: 10. Germline V lookup: CDR1 DFQATT, CDR2 SNEGSKA (reference sequence). CDR3 region: CSARMVAGDPDNEQFF. The CDR3 DNA sequence: TGCAGTGCTAGAATGGTAGCGGGAGATCCGGACAATGAGCAGTTCTTC.

This clonotype is categorized as large. This chain links TRBV29-1 with TRBJ1-2; a weak D match, TRBD1 (5 bases). The CDR3 loop spans 11 amino acids. CDR1 and CDR2 (germline): SQVTM, ANQGSEA. CDR3: CTYKGNYGYTF. The CDR3 DNA is TGCACTTATAAGGGGAACTATGGCTACACCTTC. The whole variable domain, remainder taken from reference TRBV29-1 and TRBJ1-2, is SAVISQKPSRDICQRGTSLTIQCQVDSQVTMMFWYRQQPGQSLTLIATANQGSEATYESGFVIDKFPISRPNLTFSTLTVSNMSPEDSSIYLCTYKGNYGYTFGSGTRLTVV.

Of note for this clonotype: Being one base from a much bigger clone, this may be a read error. The J gene is TRBJ1-4, the V gene TRBV21-1. TRBV21-1 is flagged as a pseudogene. CDR3 size: 15 residues. This CDR3 is CASSKMEVQDEKLFF. CDR3 coding DNA: TGTGCCAGCAGCAAAATGGAGGTCCAGGATGAAAAACTGTTTTTT.

This clonotype was counted a few times. The rearrangement joins TRBV7-8 to TRBJ2-2, with unresolved D. CDR3 size: 18 residues. V was clipped by 5 bases and J by 2 bases, with 21 bases between them. The germline gives CDR1 SGHVS, CDR2 FQNEAQ. The chain's CDR3 is CASSQSYLTGPNTGELFF. The CDR3 bases are TGTGCCAGCAGCCAATCCTACCTTACCGGGCCAAACACCGGGGAGCTGTTTTTT. Variable domain in full (rest from reference TRBV7-8 and TRBJ2-2): GAGVSQSPRYKVAKRGQDVALRCDPISGHVSLFWYQQALGQGPEFLTYFQNEAQLDKSGLPSDRFFAERPEGSVSTLKIQRTQQEDSAVYLCASSQSYLTGPNTGELFFGEGSRLTVL.

In this sample, this clonotype turned up a few times. A much larger clone is a single base away; this may be a read error. The rearrangement links TRBV25-1 to TRBJ2-7, with D possibly matching TRBD1 (5 bases). CDR1 and CDR2 (germline): MGHDK, SYGVNS. The CDR3 has 13 residues. The CDR3 spells CASCPGWGDEQNF. CDR3 in DNA: TGTGCCAGCTGTCCCGGCTGGGGCGACGAGCAGAACTTC.

In this sample, this clonotype is large. The chain carries TRBV19 and TRBJ1-1; D unclear. The CDR3 totals 13 residues. The ends were cut back, 5 bases at V and 1 base at J, with 8 bases in the middle. Germline CDR1 reads LNHDA; CDR2 reads SQIVND (reference sequence). The CDR3 sequence is CASSPSPNTEAFF. The CDR3 coding sequence is TGTGCCAGTAGTCCCTCCCCGAACACTGAAGCTTTCTTT.

In its sample, this clonotype is medium-sized. The chain links TRBV7-9 to TRBJ2-1; unclear D gene. The CDR3 extends over 13 amino acids. The germline V and J ends were trimmed by 0 bases and 6 bases, with 6 bases remaining between them. From germline, CDR1 is SEHNR and CDR2 FQNEAQ (reference sequence). CDR3 nucleotides: TGTGCCAGCAGCTTAGCCCCCCCCAATGAGCAGTTCTTC. It encodes CASSLAPPNEQFF.

This clonotype is termed medium-sized (0.01 to 0.1%). V usage is TRBV19 and J usage is TRBJ2-1; 8 nucleotides align to TRBD1. Trimming took 6 bases from V and 6 from J; bases not matched to a gene: 7. CDR1 and CDR2 from the germline V gene are LNHDA and SQIVND (reference sequence). The CDR3 runs 14 residues. The CDR3 sequence: CASSPQGAPNEQFF. The CDR3 bases are TGTGCCAGTAGCCCCCAGGGGGCGCCCAATGAGCAGTTCTTC. Full variable domain (remainder filled in from reference TRBV19 and TRBJ2-1): DGGITQSPKYLFRKEGQNVTLSCEQNLNHDAMYWYRQDPGQGLRLIYYSQIVNDFQKGDIAEGYSVSREKKESFPLTVTSAQKNPTAFYLCASSPQGAPNEQFFGPGTRLTVL.